A selection of T cell receptor beta chains follows, all from one sample in a study of cytomegalovirus exposure and HLA in healthy donors. Libraries were prepared by immunoSEQ multiplex PCR; TCRdb keeps only in-frame clonotypes and omits some of them. The repertoire includes approximately 81,000 clones, over 65% of them detected once, and 2.5% to 3% sits in the top ten. The sample comprised PBMCs. The origin of the receptors is a man over 45 in good health and CMV-seropositive. CDR3s include the opening cysteine and the closing phenylalanine or tryptophan. The order of the fields is clone size, J gene, D gene, V gene, CDR3 protein, CDR3 DNA. D genes are given only for firm matches. Not all rows give a size; the values are once, few, many and, for expanded clones, a class.

clone size: NA
J gene: TRBJ1-1
D gene: TRBD1
V gene: TRBV5-1
CDR3 protein: CASSWDRGATEAFF
CDR3 DNA: TGCGCCAGCAGCTGGGACAGGGGGGCCACTGAAGCTTTCTTT

clone size: NA
J gene: TRBJ1-5
D gene: TRBD1
V gene: TRBV29-1
CDR3 protein: CSVTGQGGGNQPQHF
CDR3 DNA: TGCAGCGTCACGGGACAGGGAGGAGGCAATCAGCCCCAGCATTTT

clone size: NA
J gene: TRBJ1-5
D gene: NA
V gene: TRBV4-1
CDR3 protein: CASSQVLGVPRNQPQHF
CDR3 DNA: TGCGCCAGCAGCCAAGTTTTAGGGGTTCCTCGCAATCAGCCCCAGCATTTT

clone size: NA
J gene: TRBJ2-3
D gene: NA
V gene: TRBV11-3
CDR3 protein: CASSPSGTSTDTQYF
CDR3 DNA: TGTGCCAGCAGCCCCTCCGGGACTAGCACAGATACGCAGTATTTT

clone size: NA
J gene: TRBJ2-5
D gene: TRBD1
V gene: TRBV4-3
CDR3 protein: CASSQEYGTGVPEQYF
CDR3 DNA: TGCGCCAGCAGCCAAGAGTACGGAACAGGGGTTCCGGAGCAGTACTTC

clone size: NA
J gene: TRBJ1-5
D gene: TRBD1
V gene: TRBV30
CDR3 protein: CAWSVAGGGTAQHF
CDR3 DNA: TGTGCCTGGAGTGTAGCAGGGGGTGGTACGGCCCAGCATTTT

clone size: few
J gene: TRBJ2-2
D gene: TRBD1
V gene: TRBV7-2
CDR3 protein: CASSRDSEAGELFF
CDR3 DNA: TGTGCCAGCAGCCGGGACAGTGAAGCCGGGGAGCTGTTTTTT

clone size: NA
J gene: TRBJ1-1
D gene: NA
V gene: TRBV14
CDR3 protein: CASSQFFRGRNTEAFF
CDR3 DNA: TGTGCCAGCAGCCAATTCTTTCGGGGAAGGAACACTGAAGCTTTCTTT

clone size: NA
J gene: TRBJ2-7
D gene: TRBD2
V gene: TRBV7-2
CDR3 protein: CASSLKVAGVNGGPYEQYF
CDR3 DNA: TGTGCCAGCAGCTTAAAGGTAGCGGGAGTCAATGGAGGCCCGTACGAGCAGTACTTC

clone size: NA
J gene: TRBJ1-5
D gene: NA
V gene: TRBV6-6
CDR3 protein: CATSGDQPQHF
CDR3 DNA: TGTGCCACCTCAGGGGATCAGCCCCAGCATTTT

clone size: NA
J gene: TRBJ2-7
D gene: NA
V gene: TRBV5-1
CDR3 protein: CASSLAPTENYEQYF
CDR3 DNA: TGCGCCAGCAGCTTGGCCCCTACCGAAAACTACGAGCAGTACTTC

clone size: NA
J gene: TRBJ1-2
D gene: TRBD1
V gene: TRBV7-9
CDR3 protein: CASSSRDRGYGYTF
CDR3 DNA: TGTGCCAGCAGCTCACGGGACAGGGGCTATGGCTACACCTTC

clone size: NA
J gene: TRBJ1-5
D gene: NA
V gene: TRBV6-1
CDR3 protein: CASVETDSNQPQHF
CDR3 DNA: TGTGCCAGCGTGGAGACAGATTCCAATCAGCCCCAGCATTTT

clone size: NA
J gene: TRBJ2-6
D gene: NA
V gene: TRBV7-3
CDR3 protein: CASSLTSPRPGAGANVLTF
CDR3 DNA: TGTGCCAGCAGCTTAACCTCCCCTAGGCCGGGGGCTGGGGCCAACGTCCTGACTTTC

clone size: once
J gene: TRBJ2-1
D gene: NA
V gene: TRBV29-1
CDR3 protein: CSVGTPTYNEQFF
CDR3 DNA: TGCAGCGTAGGGACTCCGACCTACAATGAGCAGTTCTTC

clone size: NA
J gene: TRBJ2-2
D gene: TRBD1
V gene: TRBV5-6
CDR3 protein: CASSSIDRANTGELFF
CDR3 DNA: TGTGCCAGCAGCTCGATAGACAGGGCGAACACCGGGGAGCTGTTTTTT

clone size: few
J gene: TRBJ2-2
D gene: NA
V gene: TRBV14
CDR3 protein: CASTAFSWSGELFF
CDR3 DNA: TGTGCCAGCACCGCATTCAGTTGGTCCGGGGAGCTGTTTTTT

clone size: NA
J gene: TRBJ2-7
D gene: TRBD1
V gene: TRBV27
CDR3 protein: CASSTTGTGLAYEQYF
CDR3 DNA: TGTGCCAGCAGTACCACCGGGACAGGGCTAGCCTACGAGCAGTACTTC

clone size: NA
J gene: TRBJ2-7
D gene: NA
V gene: TRBV29-1
CDR3 protein: CSVEGLATSYEQYF
CDR3 DNA: TGCAGCGTTGAGGGTCTAGCGACCTCCTACGAGCAGTACTTC

clone size: NA
J gene: TRBJ2-3
D gene: TRBD1
V gene: TRBV7-9
CDR3 protein: CASSLAPFQTGGIDTQYF
CDR3 DNA: TGTGCCAGCAGCTTAGCCCCGTTCCAGACAGGGGGTATAGATACGCAGTATTTT

clone size: NA
J gene: TRBJ2-7
D gene: TRBD1
V gene: TRBV12-5
CDR3 protein: CASGSGTAVPEQYF
CDR3 DNA: TGTGCTAGTGGTTCAGGGACAGCCGTCCCCGAGCAGTACTTC

clone size: NA
J gene: TRBJ2-7
D gene: NA
V gene: TRBV5-1
CDR3 protein: CASSLGRGPYEQYF
CDR3 DNA: TGCGCCAGCAGCTTAGGGCGGGGGCCCTACGAGCAGTACTTC

clone size: NA
J gene: TRBJ1-1
D gene: TRBD1
V gene: TRBV27
CDR3 protein: CASRGEGQGWYTEAFF
CDR3 DNA: TGTGCCAGCAGGGGGGAGGGACAGGGGTGGTACACTGAAGCTTTCTTT

clone size: NA
J gene: TRBJ2-1
D gene: TRBD2
V gene: TRBV7-9
CDR3 protein: CSSTPLGGRVPFGYNEQFF
CDR3 DNA: TGTTCCAGCACCCCGCTGGGCGGGAGGGTCCCTTTTGGTTACAATGAGCAGTTCTTC

clone size: NA
J gene: TRBJ2-2
D gene: TRBD2
V gene: TRBV6-4
CDR3 protein: CASSDSGVAGASGELFF
CDR3 DNA: TGTGCCAGCAGTGACTCTGGGGTAGCGGGAGCATCCGGGGAGCTGTTTTTT

clone size: NA
J gene: TRBJ2-1
D gene: TRBD2
V gene: TRBV7-9
CDR3 protein: CASRTSGHNYNEQFF
CDR3 DNA: TGTGCCAGCAGGACTAGCGGGCACAACTACAATGAGCAGTTCTTC

clone size: NA
J gene: TRBJ2-6
D gene: TRBD2
V gene: TRBV9
CDR3 protein: CASSVHGGGLSGANVLTF
CDR3 DNA: TGTGCCAGCAGCGTTCACGGGGGGGGCCTCTCTGGGGCCAACGTCCTGACTTTC

clone size: NA
J gene: TRBJ1-2
D gene: NA
V gene: TRBV19
CDR3 protein: CASSIKGLPDGYTF
CDR3 DNA: TGTGCCAGTAGTATAAAGGGACTGCCCGATGGCTACACCTTC

clone size: NA
J gene: TRBJ1-6
D gene: NA
V gene: TRBV7-2
CDR3 protein: CASRVAVQYNSPLHF
CDR3 DNA: TGTGCCAGCAGGGTCGCGGTTCAGTATAATTCACCCCTCCACTTT

clone size: NA
J gene: TRBJ2-7
D gene: NA
V gene: TRBV19
CDR3 protein: CASSWGVDYEQYF
CDR3 DNA: TGTGCCAGCTCTTGGGGGGTTGACTACGAGCAGTACTTC

clone size: once
J gene: TRBJ2-7
D gene: TRBD1
V gene: TRBV23-1
CDR3 protein: CASSQSQGAIHEQYF
CDR3 DNA: TGCGCCAGCAGTCAATCCCAGGGGGCCATCCACGAGCAGTACTTC

clone size: NA
J gene: TRBJ2-4
D gene: NA
V gene: TRBV2
CDR3 protein: CASSAPVGGSDIQYF
CDR3 DNA: TGTGCCAGCAGTGCCCCCGTAGGAGGGTCGGACATTCAGTACTTC

clone size: NA
J gene: TRBJ2-7
D gene: TRBD2
V gene: TRBV7-2
CDR3 protein: CASSSGGRAYEQYF
CDR3 DNA: TGTGCCAGCAGCTCGGGGGGGAGAGCCTACGAGCAGTACTTC

clone size: NA
J gene: TRBJ2-2
D gene: NA
V gene: TRBV5-4
CDR3 protein: CASSQPGTHPGGELFF
CDR3 DNA: TGTGCCAGCAGCCAACCGGGAACCCACCCGGGCGGGGAGCTGTTTTTT

clone size: NA
J gene: TRBJ1-1
D gene: TRBD1
V gene: TRBV6-5
CDR3 protein: CASSYRGQKAFF
CDR3 DNA: TGTGCCAGCAGTTATCGGGGACAGAAAGCTTTCTTT

clone size: NA
J gene: TRBJ2-2
D gene: TRBD2
V gene: TRBV5-1
CDR3 protein: CASSQAGVPGELFF
CDR3 DNA: TGCGCCAGCAGCCAGGCGGGAGTACCCGGGGAGCTGTTTTTT

clone size: NA
J gene: TRBJ2-1
D gene: TRBD2
V gene: TRBV7-9
CDR3 protein: CASSSLGGGPHNEQFF
CDR3 DNA: TGTGCCAGCAGCTCACTTGGGGGAGGGCCCCACAATGAGCAGTTCTTC

clone size: NA
J gene: TRBJ2-2
D gene: TRBD1
V gene: TRBV19
CDR3 protein: CASRIGQGNTGELFF
CDR3 DNA: TGTGCCAGTAGGATCGGACAGGGCAACACCGGGGAGCTGTTTTTT

clone size: few
J gene: TRBJ2-1
D gene: TRBD2
V gene: TRBV9
CDR3 protein: CASQGLADYNEQFF
CDR3 DNA: TGTGCCAGCCAAGGACTAGCGGACTACAATGAGCAGTTCTTC

clone size: NA
J gene: TRBJ2-4
D gene: TRBD2
V gene: TRBV19
CDR3 protein: CASNGLAEGRAKNIQYF
CDR3 DNA: TGTGCCAGTAACGGCCTAGCGGAGGGGAGAGCCAAAAACATTCAGTACTTC

clone size: NA
J gene: TRBJ2-2
D gene: TRBD2
V gene: TRBV19
CDR3 protein: CASSRAGTNTGELFF
CDR3 DNA: TGTGCCAGTAGCCGAGCGGGGACCAACACCGGGGAGCTGTTTTTT

clone size: NA
J gene: TRBJ2-3
D gene: NA
V gene: TRBV4-3
CDR3 protein: CASSQRGSSRGTDTQYF
CDR3 DNA: TGCGCCAGCAGCCAACGGGGTAGTAGCAGAGGCACAGATACGCAGTATTTT

clone size: once
J gene: TRBJ2-6
D gene: NA
V gene: TRBV5-4
CDR3 protein: CASSLDGGAVVGANVLTF
CDR3 DNA: TGTGCCAGCAGCTTGGATGGCGGGGCGGTGGTTGGGGCCAACGTCCTGACTTTC

clone size: NA
J gene: TRBJ1-4
D gene: TRBD1
V gene: TRBV6-5
CDR3 protein: CASSYSGTEEKLFF
CDR3 DNA: TGTGCCAGCAGTTACTCTGGGACAGAGGAAAAACTGTTTTTT

clone size: few
J gene: TRBJ1-1
D gene: NA
V gene: TRBV11-3
CDR3 protein: CASSLPRVYTEAFF
CDR3 DNA: TGTGCCAGCAGCCTACCGAGGGTCTACACTGAAGCTTTCTTT

clone size: few
J gene: TRBJ1-1
D gene: NA
V gene: TRBV7-2
CDR3 protein: CASSTAGDTEAFF
CDR3 DNA: TGTGCCAGCAGCACCGCAGGGGACACTGAAGCTTTCTTT

clone size: NA
J gene: TRBJ2-7
D gene: NA
V gene: TRBV21-1
CDR3 protein: CASSPRGGNHEQYF
CDR3 DNA: TGTGCCAGCAGCCCCCGTGGGGGGAACCACGAGCAGTACTTC

clone size: NA
J gene: TRBJ1-1
D gene: NA
V gene: TRBV5-5
CDR3 protein: CASSPMNTEAFF
CDR3 DNA: TGTGCCAGCAGCCCAATGAACACTGAAGCTTTCTTT

clone size: NA
J gene: TRBJ2-7
D gene: NA
V gene: TRBV7-2
CDR3 protein: CASSLGQNANYEQYF
CDR3 DNA: TGTGCCAGCAGCTTAGGACAAAACGCCAACTACGAGCAGTACTTC

clone size: NA
J gene: TRBJ2-7
D gene: NA
V gene: TRBV19
CDR3 protein: CASSRTVSSYEQYF
CDR3 DNA: TGTGCCAGTAGCCGGACAGTATCGAGCTACGAGCAGTACTTC

clone size: NA
J gene: TRBJ2-3
D gene: TRBD2
V gene: TRBV19
CDR3 protein: CASKAAGRKDDTQYF
CDR3 DNA: TGTGCCAGTAAGGCAGCGGGGCGGAAGGACGATACGCAGTATTTT

clone size: NA
J gene: TRBJ2-1
D gene: NA
V gene: TRBV9
CDR3 protein: CASSVSQGTYNEQFF
CDR3 DNA: TGTGCCAGCAGCGTATCACAGGGCACCTACAATGAGCAGTTCTTC

clone size: NA
J gene: TRBJ2-1
D gene: NA
V gene: TRBV2
CDR3 protein: CASSDWPSVSDEQFF
CDR3 DNA: TGTGCCAGCAGTGATTGGCCCTCAGTGAGCGATGAGCAGTTCTTC

clone size: few
J gene: TRBJ2-1
D gene: TRBD2
V gene: TRBV7-9
CDR3 protein: CSSSQRGQSSYNEQFF
CDR3 DNA: TGTTCCAGCAGCCAGCGGGGCCAAAGCTCCTACAATGAGCAGTTCTTC

clone size: NA
J gene: TRBJ2-7
D gene: TRBD1
V gene: TRBV29-1
CDR3 protein: CSVARGQEPYEQYF
CDR3 DNA: TGCAGCGTAGCCCGGGGACAGGAACCGTACGAGCAGTACTTC